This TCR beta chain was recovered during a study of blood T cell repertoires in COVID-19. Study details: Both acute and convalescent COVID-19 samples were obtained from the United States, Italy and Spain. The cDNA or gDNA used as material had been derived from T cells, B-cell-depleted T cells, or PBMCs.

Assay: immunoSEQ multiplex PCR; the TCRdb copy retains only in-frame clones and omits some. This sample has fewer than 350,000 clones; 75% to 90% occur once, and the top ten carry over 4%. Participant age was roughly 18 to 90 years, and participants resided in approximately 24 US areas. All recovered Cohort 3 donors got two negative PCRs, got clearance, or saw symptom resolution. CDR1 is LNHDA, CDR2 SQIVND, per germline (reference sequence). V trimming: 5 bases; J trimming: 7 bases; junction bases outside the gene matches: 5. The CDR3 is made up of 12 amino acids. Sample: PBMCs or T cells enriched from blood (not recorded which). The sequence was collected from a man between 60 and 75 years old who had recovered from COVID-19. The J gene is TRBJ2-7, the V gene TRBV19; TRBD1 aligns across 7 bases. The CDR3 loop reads CASSFRQGEQYF. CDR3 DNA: TGTGCCAGTAGTTTTCGACAGGGTGAGCAGTACTTC.